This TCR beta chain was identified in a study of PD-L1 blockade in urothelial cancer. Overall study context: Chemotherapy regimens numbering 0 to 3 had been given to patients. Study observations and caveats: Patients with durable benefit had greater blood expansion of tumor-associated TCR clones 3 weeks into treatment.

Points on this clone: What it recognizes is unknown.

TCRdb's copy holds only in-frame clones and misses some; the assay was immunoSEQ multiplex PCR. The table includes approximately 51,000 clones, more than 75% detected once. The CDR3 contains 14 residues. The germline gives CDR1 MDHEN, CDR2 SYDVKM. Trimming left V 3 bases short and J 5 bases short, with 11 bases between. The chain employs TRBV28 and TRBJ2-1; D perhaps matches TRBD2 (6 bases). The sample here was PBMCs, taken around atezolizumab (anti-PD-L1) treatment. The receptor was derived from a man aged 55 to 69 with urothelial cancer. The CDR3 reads CASSFRLANNEQFF. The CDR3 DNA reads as TGTGCCAGCAGTTTTCGGCTAGCGAACAATGAGCAGTTCTTC.